These 19 T cell receptor beta chains share one sample of origin, sequenced in a study of blood T cell repertoires in COVID-19. TCRdb's table, derived via immunoSEQ multiplex PCR, lists solely in-frame clones and lacks some. The sample carries approximately 140,000 clones, about 80% recorded once. Specimen: peripheral blood. The receptor source for this set is a human donor in a cohort sampled during active COVID-19.

The V gene is TRBV4-1, the J gene TRBJ2-1, with 13 bases lining up with TRBD2. The CDR3 runs 15 residues. CDR1 is MGHRA and CDR2 is YSYEKL in the germline V gene. V was pared by 4 bases and J by 6 bases, with 3 bases of the junction left unmatched. Here the CDR3 DNA reads TGCGCCAGCAGCCCTACTAGCGGGGGGGTCAATGAGCAGTTCTTC. Translated: CASSPTSGGVNEQFF.

The J gene is TRBJ2-3, the V gene TRBV6-6; 8 nucleotides align to TRBD2. Germline assignment: CDR1 MNHNY and CDR2 SVGAGI (reference sequence). V lost 5 bases and J lost 2; bases outside the gene matches: 15. The CDR3 runs to 18 residues. CDR3 sequence reads: CASSRRPPTSGYTDTQYF. CDR3 nucleotides: TGTGCCAGCAGTCGACGCCCTCCTACTAGCGGCTACACAGATACGCAGTATTTT.

The V and J genes are TRBV6-2 or TRBV6-3 and TRBJ1-2, with no clear D. Trimming cost V 3 bases and J 0 bases, with 8 bases left between them. CDR1 and CDR2 from the germline V gene are MNHEY and SVGEGT. This CDR3 is built from 14 residues. This CDR3 reads CASSYTPPNYGYTF. For the CDR3, the DNA is TGTGCCAGCAGTTATACTCCTCCTAACTATGGCTACACCTTC.

The rearrangement uses TRBV15 and TRBJ2-1, with D perhaps TRBD2 (6 bases). Germline V gene sequence: CDR1 LNHNV, CDR2 YYDKDF (reference sequence). The ends were cut back, 0 bases at V and 7 bases at J, with 7 bases in the middle. CDR3 length equals 13 residues. CDR3: CATSRDAGNEQFF. The CDR3 nucleotides are TGTGCCACCAGCAGAGATGCGGGGAATGAGCAGTTCTTC.

This rearrangement joins TRBV2 to TRBJ2-7, with D maybe TRBD1 (6 bases). The CDR3 loop spans 15 amino acids. Per germline, CDR1 SNHLY and CDR2 FYNNEI. Trimming cost V 2 bases and J 4 bases, with 15 bases left between them. The CDR3 protein is CASSEWAGRGYEQYF. CDR3 in DNA: TGTGCCAGCAGTGAATGGGCTGGAAGGGGGTACGAGCAGTACTTC.

This chain joins TRBV19 and TRBJ2-7, with TRBD1 matching 7 bases. Trimming removed 4 bases from V and 3 bases from J; junction bases left unmatched: 6. Per germline, CDR1 LNHDA and CDR2 SQIVND (reference sequence). The CDR3 is 14 residues long. CDR3 in amino acids: CASSKGGPRYEQYF. The CDR3, as DNA: TGTGCCAGTAGTAAAGGGGGCCCTCGCTACGAGCAGTACTTC.

The rearrangement links TRBV11-2 to TRBJ1-3; D not resolved. Germline assignment: CDR1 SGHAT and CDR2 FQNNGV. Trimming took off 2 bases at V and 4 bases at J, with 12 bases between the two ends. The CDR3 has 15 amino acids. The CDR3 protein is CASSLWVGRGNTIYF. The CDR3 coding sequence is TGTGCCAGCAGCTTATGGGTCGGCAGGGGAAACACCATATATTTT. The full variable domain, in which reference TRBV11-2 and TRBJ1-3 provide the parts outside the CDR3, is EAGVAQSPRYKIIEKRQSVAFWCNPISGHATLYWYQQILGQGPKLLIQFQNNGVVDDSQLPKDRFSAERLKGVDSTLKIQPAKLEDSAVYLCASSLWVGRGNTIYFGEGSWLTVV.

V gene TRBV21-1 combines with J gene TRBJ1-4; whether TRBD1, the table's D call, matches the DNA was not checked. TRBV21-1 is deemed a pseudogene. The length of the CDR3 is 19 residues. The CDR3 sequence: CASPGGIDRAYAGNEKLFF. The CDR3 DNA follows: TGTGCCAGCCCCGGCGGGATTGACAGGGCCTATGCAGGTAATGAAAAACTGTTTTTT.

V gene TRBV28 combines with J gene TRBJ1-2; possible D gene TRBD1, 6 bases. The CDR3 spans 14 residues. Looked up from germline, CDR1 is MDHEN and CDR2 is SYDVKM. V lost 4 bases and J 4 bases, leaving 13 bases between the germline ends. The CDR3 DNA follows: TGTGCCAGCAGTTGGACAGTACGGATCTATGGCTACACCTTC. Protein: CASSWTVRIYGYTF.

The V gene is TRBV5-5, the J gene TRBJ2-7; weak D call: TRBD2 (6 bases). Trimming pared 3 bases from V and 2 bases from J, leaving 18 bases between. Germline CDR1 reads SGHKS; CDR2 reads YYEKEE (reference sequence). This CDR3 is 16 amino acids long. CDR3 in amino acids: CASSSTGTVGAYEQYF. The CDR3 DNA is TGTGCCAGCAGCTCTACCGGGACTGTCGGGGCCTACGAGCAGTACTTC.

The rearrangement links TRBV7-2 to TRBJ2-1, with D possibly being TRBD2 (5 bases). In germline, CDR1 is SGHTA, CDR2 FQGNSA. There are 12 residues in the CDR3. Trimming pared 6 bases from V and 6 bases from J, leaving 9 bases between. The CDR3 DNA reads as TGTGCCAGCAGTTTGAGGGTCAATGAGCAGTTCTTC. This gives the protein CASSLRVNEQFF.

This chain links TRBV14 with TRBJ1-2; D is possibly TRBD1 (6 bases). The germline gives CDR1 SGHDN, CDR2 FVKESK. Trimming pared 2 bases from V and 6 bases from J, leaving 22 bases between. This CDR3 is 17 amino acids long. DNA of the CDR3: TGTGCCAGCAGCCAAAAGGGGCCAGGGAAGGGGGTAGATGGCTACACCTTC. Translating gives CASSQKGPGKGVDGYTF.

This clone was seen only once. This chain uses TRBV3-1 (or the pseudogene TRBV3-2) with TRBJ1-6; tentative D call: TRBD1 (5 bases). Germline V gives CDR1 LGHDT, CDR2 YNNKEL (reference sequence). The CDR3 spans 18 residues. V lost 0 bases and J 4 bases, leaving 16 bases between the germline ends. Written as DNA, the CDR3 is TGTGCCAGCAGCCAAGAGTGGGGCAGGGCCACTTATAATTCACCCCTCCACTTT. Encoded protein: CASSQEWGRATYNSPLHF.

CDR3: CASSPGRGGTQYF. The CDR3 DNA sequence: TGTGCCTCCTCCCCGGGCAGAGGAGGGACCCAGTACTTC. The chain carries TRBV19 and TRBJ2-5, with D possibly being TRBD2 (5 bases). The V end lost 11 bases, the J end lost 7 bases, and 20 bases lay between the germline ends. Germline CDR1 is LNHDA and CDR2 is SQIVND (reference sequence). The CDR3 has 13 residues.

The V call is TRBV28, the J call TRBJ2-4; the match to TRBD1 covers 9 bases. CDR1 MDHEN and CDR2 SYDVKM come from the germline V gene. The CDR3 is 18 amino acids. Trimming removed 6 bases from V and 2 bases from J; junction bases left unmatched: 14. The CDR3, as DNA: TGTGCCAGCAGGCCGGGACAGGGTATGATCGGGACCAAAAACATTCAGTACTTC. It translates to CASRPGQGMIGTKNIQYF.

The chain couples TRBV5-8 to TRBJ2-1, with a possible D match to TRBD2 (5 bases). The V gene's germline CDR1 is SGHTS and CDR2 YDEGEE. V lost 3 bases, J lost 8 bases, and 15 bases lay in between. The CDR3 spans 14 residues. For the CDR3, the DNA is TGTGCCAGCAGCTCCTCTTATAGCGCGCATGAGCAGTTCTTC. Translation: CASSSSYSAHEQFF.

The chain uses TRBV7-3 and TRBJ2-7, with TRBD1 as a possible D gene (5 bases). The CDR3 has 14 amino acids. The V end was cut by 5 bases, the J end by 0 bases, with 11 bases between. Germline values: CDR1 SGHTA, CDR2 FQGTGA. CDR3 in DNA: TGTGCCAGCAGCACCGACAGTTTCTCCTACGAGCAGTACTTC. It codes for CASSTDSFSYEQYF.

V gene TRBV7-8 combines with J gene TRBJ2-3, with D unresolved. From germline, CDR1 is SGHVS and CDR2 FQNEAQ. V was cut by 5 bases and J by 8 bases, with 14 bases left in between. CDR3 length: 13 amino acids. As DNA, the CDR3 is TGTGCCAGCAGCCCCGATAATCAGGTTACGCAGTATTTT. It specifies CASSPDNQVTQYF.

This rearrangement joins TRBV5-4 to TRBJ1-6; 9 bases match TRBD1. The germline CDR1 and CDR2 sequences are SGHNT and YYREEE (reference sequence). The CDR3 runs to 17 residues. The J segment lost 5 bases and the V segment lost 2 bases, leaving 8 bases of the junction unmatched. CDR3 DNA: TGTGCCAGCAGCTTCGGGACAGGGCCTCAAAATAATTCACCCCTCCACTTT. It translates to CASSFGTGPQNNSPLHF.